This record covers a single T cell receptor beta chain. Its matching antigen is unknown. The data originate from a study of response to subunit inactivated influenza vaccine. V shed 6 bases and J shed 1 base, with 17 bases lying between them. The CDR3 is made up of 16 amino acids. The V gene's germline CDR1 is MDHEN and CDR2 SYDVKM. Using its own MiXCR run on the RT-PCR reads, TCRdb lists one record per CDR3 protein. The sample lists under 550,000 distinct CDR3 sequences, approximately 7.7% seen once, with around 13% in the top ten. Study-level results: Few new T cells, the authors suggested, are recruited by each seasonal influenza vaccination.

This clonotype was obtained from a man aged 45 to 70 who received an inactivated influenza vaccine. The chain employs TRBV28 and TRBJ2-3; D is unresolved. This specimen consisted of PBMCs from blood, obtained around 25 months after vaccination. CDR3 nucleotides: TGTGCCAGCAGGGGTTGGGTCTACCAGGGCACAGATACGCAGTATTTT. Its protein product is CASRGWVYQGTDTQYF.